This entry features one T cell receptor beta chain sequence. Which antigen it targets is not known. Per-base quality was not reported, and no clone a single base away is much larger than it. Sequences SGDLS (CDR1) and YYNGEE (CDR2) are obtained from the germline V gene. V is clipped by 4 bases and J by 4 bases, and the sequence between their germline boundaries is 18 bases long. The CDR3 contains 16 residues, cysteine and phenylalanine counted. The kept DNA is CDR3 alone, 48 bases in frame from the first base. The donors were healthy, HIV-negative adults with no recently reported acute infections or vaccinations. Every donor was a Caucasian adult residing in Nashville, Tennessee, USA. CD4+ T cells were enriched by magnetic negative selection; naive cells were then positively selected on CD45RA, and the negative fraction formed the memory subset. After blood collection by leukapheresis, PBMCs were isolated using Ficoll-Histopaque density gradient centrifugation and then cryopreserved in the vapor phase of liquid nitrogen. Analytical flow cytometry was used to check the purity and quantity of each magnetically sorted T cell population. From each sorted fraction, genomic DNA was isolated and quantified by UV absorbance on a Nanodrop 2000c.

This sample is drawn from a study of shared clonotypes between healthy human individuals (dated by TCRdb to 2020 to 2021). At the level of the whole study: Three men and a couple of women, aged 18 to 49 years, made up the cohort. For each donor, CD4 naive and CD4 memory were each run on three plates, CD8 naive on two plates, and CD8 memory on one plate. The study deeply sequenced blood TCR repertoires of about five healthy adults to estimate repertoire size and the extent of clonotype sharing between individuals. To increase sequencing depth and limit assay-specific biases, TCR repertoire library preparation and sequencing were carried out by different laboratories using diverse techniques. Between about 0.9 and 10 billion PBMCs per donor were obtained by leukapheresis.

Using the deep immunoSEQ assay, TCR CDR3 regions were amplified from genomic DNA by multiplex PCR. For each cell subset, the extracted genomic DNA was distributed evenly across all wells of several immunoSEQ 96-well plates, and each plate served as one replicate. For sorted subsets, each replicate PCR was loaded with about 0.2 ug genomic DNA, equivalent to 30,000 or so T cell genomes. Purified libraries were measured with a Qubit 3.0 fluorometer, size-checked on a Bioanalyzer 2100, and measured again with the KAPA Library Quantification kit. Every immunoSEQ 96-well plate was sequenced on a separate single-read 150-cycle Illumina NextSeq 550 flow cell. The published analysis was carried out like this. Because only junctional sequences without quality scores were contained in the immunoSEQ output, filtering matching that applied to full-length reads could not be performed. To assign V/J genes and CDR3, sequences were annotated using PyIR, a Python wrapper for IgBLAST v1.9, with IMGT germline references. Reads with weak V/J assignments (E-value above 1e-6), missing CDR3, stop codons, out-of-frame junctions, or ambiguous translated residues were removed. V3J clonotypes were defined as sequences sharing an identical inferred V gene, J gene, and CDR3 amino acid sequence. Percentage overlap between repertoires was calculated by dividing the number of shared unique clonotypes by the size of the smaller repertoire. RTK rarefaction, the Chao1 estimator, and Recon v2.1 estimates of unobserved clonotypes were used to assess repertoire richness. For all TCRbeta clonotypes obtained by the gDNA method from a handful of donors, generation probabilities were computed with OLGA. TCRdb stores this immuneACCESS table with in-frame sequences only. Part of the clones is absent; in the studies checked, under half of the shortfall reflects unresolved V genes, and no reason is known for the rest. For V, J and clone size, that table is used; D and trimming come from the DNA. The sample contains approximately 1,000,000 clones, 60% to 85% of them found a single time. Roughly 0.83% of the sample is in the top ten clones.

Findings and caveats that apply to the study as a whole: Only blood was sampled, and tissue TCR repertoires likely differ from those in blood. Naive subsets generally had larger estimated clonotype richness than memory subsets did. When several donors were compared, the shared fraction of clonotypes was around 5% for naive CD4, over 3% for naive CD8, 2% to 2.5% for memory CD4, and about 0.36% for memory CD8. Incomplete sequencing was indicated by rarefaction of sorted-subset datasets, despite the large sequencing depth. Based on pairwise subsampling, the degree of clonotype sharing among donors was expected to be affected by sequencing depth. Compared with non-shared clonotypes, the clonotypes found in all four sorted-subset donors had higher generation probabilities. The genetic and exposure-history diversity represented was limited by the small number of donors.

Sequenced sample: memory CD4+ T cells from PBMCs. The cell subset or site label on this specimen signifies: CD45RA-negative fraction. This receptor was obtained from a man between 18 and 35 years old in good health. Some clones in this sample may be carry-over from other donors' samples. This chain is built from TRBV9 and TRBJ1-3; the best D guess is TRBD1, with 6 bases matching. The CDR3 amino acid sequence is: CASSPFGWGAGNTIYF. In nucleotides, the sequence is TGTGCCAGCAGCCCCTTTGGTTGGGGGGCCGGAAACACCATATATTTT.